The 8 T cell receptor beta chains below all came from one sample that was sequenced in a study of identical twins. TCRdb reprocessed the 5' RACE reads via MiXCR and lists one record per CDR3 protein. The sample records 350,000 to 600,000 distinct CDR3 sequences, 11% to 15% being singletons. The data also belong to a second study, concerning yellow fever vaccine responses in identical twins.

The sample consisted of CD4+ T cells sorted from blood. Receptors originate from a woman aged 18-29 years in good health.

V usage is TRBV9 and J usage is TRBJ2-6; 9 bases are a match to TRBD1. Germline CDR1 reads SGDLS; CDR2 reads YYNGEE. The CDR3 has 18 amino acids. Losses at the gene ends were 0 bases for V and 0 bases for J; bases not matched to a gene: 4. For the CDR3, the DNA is TGTGCCAGCAGCGTAGCCGGACAGGGGAGCTCTGGGGCCAACGTCCTGACTTTC. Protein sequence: CASSVAGQGSSGANVLTF. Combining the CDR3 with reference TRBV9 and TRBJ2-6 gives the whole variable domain DSGVTQTPKHLITATGQRVTLRCSPRSGDLSVYWYQQSLDQGLQFLIQYYNGEERAKGNILERFSAQQFPDLHSELNLSSLELGDSALYFCASSVAGQGSSGANVLTFGAGSRLTVL.

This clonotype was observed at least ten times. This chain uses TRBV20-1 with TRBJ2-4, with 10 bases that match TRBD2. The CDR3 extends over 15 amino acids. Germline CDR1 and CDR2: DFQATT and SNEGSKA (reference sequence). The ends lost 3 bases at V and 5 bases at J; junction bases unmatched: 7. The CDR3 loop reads CSARPSGRDENIQYF. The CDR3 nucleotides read TGCAGTGCTAGGCCAAGCGGGAGGGACGAAAACATTCAGTACTTC.

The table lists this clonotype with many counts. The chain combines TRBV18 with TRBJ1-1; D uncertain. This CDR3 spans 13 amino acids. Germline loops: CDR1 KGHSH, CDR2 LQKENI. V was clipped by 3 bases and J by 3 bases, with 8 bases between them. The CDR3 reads CASSPKQDTEAFF. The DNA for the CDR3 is TGTGCCAGCTCACCGAAGCAAGACACTGAAGCTTTCTTT.

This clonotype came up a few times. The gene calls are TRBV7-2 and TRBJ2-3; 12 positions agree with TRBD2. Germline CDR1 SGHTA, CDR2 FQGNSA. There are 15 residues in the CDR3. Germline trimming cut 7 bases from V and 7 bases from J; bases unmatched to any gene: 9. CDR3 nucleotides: TGTGCCAGCACCACCCTAGCGGGAGGGAGGAATACGCAGTATTTT. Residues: CASTTLAGGRNTQYF.

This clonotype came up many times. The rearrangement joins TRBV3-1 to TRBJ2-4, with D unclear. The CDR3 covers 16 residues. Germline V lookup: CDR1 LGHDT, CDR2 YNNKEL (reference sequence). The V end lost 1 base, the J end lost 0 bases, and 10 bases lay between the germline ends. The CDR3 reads CASSQAFTLAKNIQYF. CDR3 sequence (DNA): TGTGCCAGCAGCCAAGCCTTCACACTAGCCAAAAACATTCAGTACTTC.

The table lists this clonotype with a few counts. The CDR3 nucleotides are TGTGCCAGCAGAATACAGGGGGGTAGTGGCTACACCTTC. It translates to CASRIQGGSGYTF. This chain uses TRBV2 with TRBJ1-2; 8 bases line up with TRBD1. This CDR3 has 13 residues. CDR1 and CDR2 from the germline V gene are SNHLY and FYNNEI. Unmatched junction bases numbered 7, after V lost 6 bases and J lost 7 bases.

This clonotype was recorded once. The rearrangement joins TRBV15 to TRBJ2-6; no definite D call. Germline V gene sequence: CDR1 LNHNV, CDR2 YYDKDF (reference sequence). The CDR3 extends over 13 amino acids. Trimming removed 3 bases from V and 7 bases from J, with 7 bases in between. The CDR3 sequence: CATSRRAANVLTF. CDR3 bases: TGTGCCACCAGCAGGCGAGCTGCCAACGTCCTGACTTTC.

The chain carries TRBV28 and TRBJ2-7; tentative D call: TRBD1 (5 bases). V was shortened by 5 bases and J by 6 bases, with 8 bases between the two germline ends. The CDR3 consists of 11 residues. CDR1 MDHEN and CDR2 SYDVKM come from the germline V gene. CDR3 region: CASSGDSEQYF. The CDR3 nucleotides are TGTGCCAGCAGTGGAGACAGCGAGCAGTACTTC.